One sample yielded the 3 T cell receptor beta chains listed below, sequenced in a study of blood T cells in healthy people across ages. Combining a sample-barcoded 5' primer with a J-beta primer mix, a second PCR ran for 7 to 11 cycles. TCRdb reanalysed the 5' RACE reads using MiXCR and keeps one entry per CDR3 protein. The sample has more than 1.4 million distinct CDR3 sequences; 35% to 45% are singletons. Sequenced input: blood. Every receptor here comes from a woman between 18 and 30 years old in good health.

J is TRBJ2-1 and V is TRBV11-1; 12 positions match TRBD2. V lost 4 bases to trimming and J lost 2 bases; unmatched junction nucleotides: 18. The CDR3 runs 21 residues. CDR1 and CDR2 (germline): SGHAT, FQDESV (reference sequence). CDR3 in amino acids: CASSSGRLAGGTHEPYNEQFF. The CDR3 DNA follows: TGTGCCAGCAGCTCAGGGAGGCTAGCGGGGGGGACTCATGAGCCCTACAATGAGCAGTTCTTC.

This chain joins TRBV6-6 and TRBJ2-7; TRBD1 is a possible D gene (7 bases). The CDR3 has 17 amino acids. CDR1 and CDR2 (germline): MNHNY, SVGAGI (reference sequence). V dropped 10 bases and J dropped 4 bases, with 29 bases sitting between them. The CDR3 bases are TGTGCCACCCACGGGGGTTGGACAGGCCGATTAGGGTACGAGCAGTACTTC. Protein: CATHGGWTGRLGYEQYF.

At least ten counts were recorded for this clonotype. This chain links TRBV4-1 with TRBJ2-7, with D possibly being TRBD2 (6 bases). This CDR3 is built from 15 residues. Germline assignment: CDR1 MGHRA and CDR2 YSYEKL. V lost 0 bases and J 0 bases, leaving 9 bases between the germline ends. The CDR3 nucleotides read TGCGCCAGCAGCCAAGATCGGGGGAGCTCCTACGAGCAGTACTTC. Protein product: CASSQDRGSSYEQYF.